The 2 T cell receptor beta chains below all came from one sample that was sequenced in a study of T-cell memory formation after mild COVID-19 (dated by TCRdb to 2020 to 2023). Receptor libraries were prepared by 5' RACE. TCRdb shows the sequencer as Illumina NovaSeq 6000. TCRdb handled the public reads itself, with Q25 trimming in fastp and clone calling in MiXCR, and kept productive beta chains. Entries are consolidated by CDR3 protein sequence, retaining the most common genes and DNA. This sample lists 300,000 to 350,000 distinct CDR3 sequences; 19% were detected once. The ten largest make up roughly 21% of the sample. The material sequenced was PBMCs or a T cell subset sorted from them (not recorded which). Receptor source: a man between 18 and 35 years old who had mild COVID-19 (a few samples of this study predate the infection). The sample titles of this study are shuffled in the database, so cell type and time point are left out; the donor was told from shared clones.

J is TRBJ1-5 and V is TRBV2; 11 bases map to TRBD1. The CDR3 totals 18 residues. Trimming cost V 6 bases and J 4 bases; bases outside gene matches: 14. Germline loops: CDR1 SNHLY, CDR2 FYNNEI. The CDR3 DNA follows: TGTGCCAGCAGCGAGCCTGGACAGGGGGCTGGAGGAAATCAGCCCCAGCATTTT. Residues: CASSEPGQGAGGNQPQHF. Full variable domain (missing parts from reference TRBV2 and TRBJ1-5): EPEVTQTPSHQVTQMGQEVILRCVPISNHLYFYWYRQILGQKVEFLVSFYNNEISEKSEIFDDQFSVERPDGSNFTLKIRSTKLEDSAMYFCASSEPGQGAGGNQPQHFGDGTRLSIL.

Worth noting for this clonotype: The junction does not match germline at one end; this may be a read error. The gene calls are TRBV5-6 and TRBJ1-1; the D is unclear. In germline, CDR1 is SGHDT, CDR2 YYEEEE. This CDR3 is built from 11 residues. The CDR3 region is CASSLGGEVFF. DNA of the CDR3: TGTGCCAGCAGCTTGGGGGGAGAAGTTTTCTTT.